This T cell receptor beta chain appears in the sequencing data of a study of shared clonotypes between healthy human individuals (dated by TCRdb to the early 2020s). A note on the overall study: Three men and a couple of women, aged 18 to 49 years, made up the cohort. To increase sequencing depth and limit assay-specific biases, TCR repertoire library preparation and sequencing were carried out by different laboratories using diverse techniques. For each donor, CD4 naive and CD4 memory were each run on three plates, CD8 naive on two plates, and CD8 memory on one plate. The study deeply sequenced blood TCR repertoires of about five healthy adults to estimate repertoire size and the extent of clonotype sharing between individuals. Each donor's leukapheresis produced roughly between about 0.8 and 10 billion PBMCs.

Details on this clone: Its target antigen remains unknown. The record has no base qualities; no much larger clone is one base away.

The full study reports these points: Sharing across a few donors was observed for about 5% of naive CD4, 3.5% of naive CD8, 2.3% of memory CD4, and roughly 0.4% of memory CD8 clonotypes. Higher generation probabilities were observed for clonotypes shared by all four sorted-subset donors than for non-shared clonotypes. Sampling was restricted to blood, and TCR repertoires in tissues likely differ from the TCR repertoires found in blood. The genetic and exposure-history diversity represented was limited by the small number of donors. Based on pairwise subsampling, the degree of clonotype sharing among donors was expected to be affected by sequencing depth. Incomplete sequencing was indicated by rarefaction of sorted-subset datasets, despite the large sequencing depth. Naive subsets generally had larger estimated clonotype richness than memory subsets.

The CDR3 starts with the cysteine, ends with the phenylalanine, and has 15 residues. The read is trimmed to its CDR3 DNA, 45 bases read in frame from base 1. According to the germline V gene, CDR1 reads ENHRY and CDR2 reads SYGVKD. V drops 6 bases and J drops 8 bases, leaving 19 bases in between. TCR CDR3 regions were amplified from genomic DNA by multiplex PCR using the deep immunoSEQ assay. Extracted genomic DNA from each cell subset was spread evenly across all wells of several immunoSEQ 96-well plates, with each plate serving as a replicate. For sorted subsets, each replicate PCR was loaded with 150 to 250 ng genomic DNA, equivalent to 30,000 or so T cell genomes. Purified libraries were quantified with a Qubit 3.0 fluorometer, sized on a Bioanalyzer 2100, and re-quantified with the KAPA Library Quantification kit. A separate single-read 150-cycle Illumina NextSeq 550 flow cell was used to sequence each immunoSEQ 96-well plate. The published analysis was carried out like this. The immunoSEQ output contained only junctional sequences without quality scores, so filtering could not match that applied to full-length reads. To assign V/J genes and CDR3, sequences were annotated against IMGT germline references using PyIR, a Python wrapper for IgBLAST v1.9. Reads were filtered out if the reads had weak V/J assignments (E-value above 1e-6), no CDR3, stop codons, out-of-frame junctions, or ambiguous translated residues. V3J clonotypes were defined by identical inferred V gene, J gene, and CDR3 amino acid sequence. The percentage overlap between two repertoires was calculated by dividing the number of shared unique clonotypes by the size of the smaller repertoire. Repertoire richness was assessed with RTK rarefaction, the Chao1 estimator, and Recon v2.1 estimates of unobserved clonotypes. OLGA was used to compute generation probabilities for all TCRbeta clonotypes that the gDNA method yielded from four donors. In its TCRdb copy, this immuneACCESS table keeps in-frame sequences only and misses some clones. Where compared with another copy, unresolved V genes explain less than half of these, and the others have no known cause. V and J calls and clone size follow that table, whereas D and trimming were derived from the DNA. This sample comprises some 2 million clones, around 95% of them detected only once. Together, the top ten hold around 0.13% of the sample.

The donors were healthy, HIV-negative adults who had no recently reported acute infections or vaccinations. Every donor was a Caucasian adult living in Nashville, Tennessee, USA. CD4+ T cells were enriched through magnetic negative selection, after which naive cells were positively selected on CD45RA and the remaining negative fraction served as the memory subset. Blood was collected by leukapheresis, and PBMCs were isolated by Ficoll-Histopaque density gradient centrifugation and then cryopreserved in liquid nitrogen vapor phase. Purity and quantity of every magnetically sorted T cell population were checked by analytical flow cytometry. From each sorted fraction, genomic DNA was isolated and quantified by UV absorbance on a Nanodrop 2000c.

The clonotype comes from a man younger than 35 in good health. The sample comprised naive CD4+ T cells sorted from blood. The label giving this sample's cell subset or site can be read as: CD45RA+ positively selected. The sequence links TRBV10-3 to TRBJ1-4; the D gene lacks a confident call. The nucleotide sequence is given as TGTGCCATCAGGGAAGGTGGGTCGGCGGGCGAAAAACTGTTTTTT. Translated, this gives CAIREGGSAGEKLFF.